Detailed here is one TCR beta chain. What it binds is unknown. This sample stems from a study of a mutant IDH1 vaccine in newly diagnosed glioma. Time point specified: week 47, end of study. Topical imiquimod was applied with each vaccine dose, which held 300 ug of mutant IDH1 20-mer peptide. With 9 bases clipped from V and 4 bases from J, the junction kept 9 bases outside the gene matches. This CDR3 has 14 amino acids. From germline, CDR1 is SNHLY and CDR2 FYNNEI. Produced via immunoSEQ multiplex PCR; TCRdb's table is partial and in-frame only. The sample includes 45,000 to 65,000 clones, approximately 65% of them seen just once.

The V and J genes are TRBV2 and TRBJ2-7; 10 bases map to TRBD1. The sequencing used peripheral blood mononuclear cells (PBMCs), collected from a glioma patient whose treatment included an IDH1 peptide vaccine. This clonotype was obtained from a man in his forties or fifties with glioma. Some clones in this sample may be carry-over from other donors' samples. CDR3 sequence reads: CASTSGTGDYEQYF. For the CDR3, the DNA is TGTGCCAGTACATCCGGGACAGGGGATTACGAGCAGTACTTC.